One sample yielded the 25 T cell receptor beta chains listed below, sequenced in a study of T cell responses to AZD1222 COVID-19 vaccine. TCRdb keeps only in-frame clones here, not all; method: immunoSEQ multiplex PCR. This repertoire shows approximately 90,000 clones, 90% to 95% found once; its top ten account for about 12%. The sample here was peripheral blood, taken on day 0 of AZD1222 vaccination. These receptor sequences come from an adult in good health.

A single count supports this clone. The chain couples TRBV27 to TRBJ1-1; no reliable D call. The CDR3 totals 15 residues. Trimming removed 0 bases at V and 7 bases at J, with 15 bases between. The germline CDR1 and CDR2 sequences are MNHEY and SMNVEV (reference sequence). The CDR3 nucleotides read TGTGCCAGCAGTTTATCGAGCGGACGAAAGAATGAAGCTTTCTTT. Protein sequence: CASSLSSGRKNEAFF.

The chain links TRBV14 to TRBJ1-1, with TRBD1 matching over 7 bases. Germline-derived CDR1 and CDR2 are SGHDN and FVKESK. Trimming removed 4 bases from V and 8 bases from J; junction bases left unmatched: 4. The CDR3 has 12 amino acids. The CDR3 sequence is CASSPGGQEAFF. The CDR3 bases are TGTGCCAGCAGCCCGGGGGGACAGGAAGCTTTCTTT. The whole variable domain, remainder taken from reference TRBV14 and TRBJ1-1, is EAGVTQFPSHSVIEKGQTVTLRCDPISGHDNLYWYRRVMGKEIKFLLHFVKESKQDESGMPNNRFLAERTGGTYSTLKVQPAELEDSGVYFCASSPGGQEAFFGQGTRLTVV.

This clone was recorded only once. The V call is TRBV6-5, the J call TRBJ1-2, with TRBD1 matching over 9 bases. CDR1 and CDR2 (germline): MNHEY, SVGAGI. The CDR3 consists of 15 residues. V shed 0 bases and J 4 bases; nucleotides not matched to a gene: 3. The CDR3 DNA follows: TGTGCCAGCAGTTACTCGGGACAGGGTATCTATGGCTACACCTTC. It is translated as CASSYSGQGIYGYTF.

The rearrangement uses TRBV18 and TRBJ2-3; unclear D gene. The length of the CDR3 is 14 residues. Germline-derived CDR1 and CDR2 are KGHSH and LQKENI. The V gene lost 8 bases and the J gene lost 6 bases, with 18 bases spanning the gap. The CDR3 is CASAREYGEDTQYF. For the CDR3, the DNA is TGTGCCAGCGCGAGAGAGTATGGAGAGGATACGCAGTATTTT.

The chain links TRBV18 to TRBJ1-5; D is ambiguous. The V end lost 4 bases, the J end lost 1 base, and 5 bases lay between the germline ends. The CDR3 has 13 residues. Looked up from germline, CDR1 is KGHSH and CDR2 is LQKENI. CDR3 protein: CASSRESNQPQHF. CDR3 in DNA: TGTGCCAGCTCACGGGAAAGCAATCAGCCCCAGCATTTT.

The chain is built from TRBV11-2 and TRBJ2-1; perhaps TRBD2 as D (6 bases). The germline V gene encodes CDR1 SGHAT and CDR2 FQNNGV. V was trimmed by 1 base and J by 4 bases, leaving 14 bases between them. The CDR3 loop spans 16 amino acids. The CDR3 DNA follows: TGTGCCAGCAGCTTAGCGGCGGGACTTCGGTACAATGAGCAGTTCTTC. Its protein product is CASSLAAGLRYNEQFF.

This chain links TRBV3-1 (or the pseudogene TRBV3-2) with TRBJ2-7, with a tentative D call TRBD1 (5 bases). From germline, CDR1 is LGHDT and CDR2 YNNKEL (reference sequence). This CDR3 contains 13 residues. V lost 7 bases and J 2 bases, leaving 12 bases between the germline ends. The CDR3 DNA sequence: TGTGCCAGCACGAGGCAGGGAACCTACGAGCAGTACTTC. Translating it yields CASTRQGTYEQYF.

This chain uses TRBV14 with TRBJ1-1; perhaps TRBD1 as D (5 bases). CDR1 is SGHDN and CDR2 is FVKESK in the germline V gene. The CDR3 sequence is 14 residues long. V was cut by 1 base and J by 7 bases, with 13 bases left in between. The CDR3 DNA reads as TGTGCCAGCAGCCAAGTCCAGGGTGGCTTTGAAGCTTTCTTT. Translated: CASSQVQGGFEAFF.

This rearrangement joins TRBV28 to TRBJ2-1; the D call may be TRBD1 or TRBD2 (5 bases each). This CDR3 region has 14 residues. Per germline, CDR1 MDHEN and CDR2 SYDVKM. V lost 4 bases to trimming and J lost 2 bases, with 9 bases between them. DNA for the CDR3: TGTGCCAGCAGTTCCGGGACGACCTACAATGAGCAGTTCTTC. This sequence encodes CASSSGTTYNEQFF. Variable domain in full (rest from reference TRBV28 and TRBJ2-1): DVKVTQSSRYLVKRTGEKVFLECVQDMDHENMFWYRQDPGLGLRLIYFSYDVKMKEKGDIPEGYSVSREKKERFSLILESASTNQTSMYLCASSSGTTYNEQFFGPGTRLTVL.

This chain connects TRBV18 to TRBJ2-4; weak D call: TRBD2 (5 bases). V lost 2 bases to trimming and J lost 4 bases, with 6 bases between them. This CDR3 contains 13 residues. Germline V CDR1 and CDR2: KGHSH, LQKENI. The DNA of the CDR3 is TGTGCCAGCTCACCAAGGAGGAAAAACATTCAGTACTTC. Translated, it gives CASSPRRKNIQYF.

The genes are TRBV9 and TRBJ2-7, with 7 bases identical to TRBD1. Germline V gene lookup returns CDR1 SGDLS and CDR2 YYNGEE. V shed 4 bases, J shed 4 bases, and the junction held 5 bases outside the gene matches. The CDR3 extends over 13 amino acids. The CDR3 nucleotides are TGTGCCAGCAGCAGGGGGCCAGGGTACGAGCAGTACTTC. Translated: CASSRGPGYEQYF. The full variable domain, with the rest looked up from reference TRBV9 and TRBJ2-7, is DSGVTQTPKHLITATGQRVTLRCSPRSGDLSVYWYQQSLDQGLQFLIQYYNGEERAKGNILERFSAQQFPDLHSELNLSSLELGDSALYFCASSRGPGYEQYFGPGTRLTVT.

This chain uses TRBV7-3 with TRBJ2-1; D is possibly TRBD1 or TRBD2 (5 bases each). V dropped 2 bases and J dropped 5 bases, with 10 bases sitting between them. Germline lookup yields CDR1 SGHTA and CDR2 FQGTGA. The CDR3 contains 14 residues. DNA of the CDR3: TGTGCCAGCAGCTTATTGGGGGAAAACAATGAGCAGTTCTTC. It encodes CASSLLGENNEQFF.

This chain links TRBV19 with TRBJ1-1; D gene uncertain. V shed 3 bases and J shed 10 bases, with 21 bases lying between them. CDR3 length: 15 residues. Germline V gene lookup returns CDR1 LNHDA and CDR2 SQIVND (reference sequence). The CDR3 loop is CASSIGSGLGLGAFF. The CDR3 nucleotides are TGTGCCAGTAGTATCGGGTCGGGGTTGGGTCTGGGAGCTTTCTTT.

The CDR3 loop reads CASSLHLSGASSYEQYF. As DNA, the CDR3 is TGCGCCAGCAGCTTACATTTGAGCGGGGCGAGCTCCTACGAGCAGTACTTC. The chain is built from TRBV5-1 and TRBJ2-7, with 7 nucleotides matching TRBD2. The V gene's germline CDR1 is SGHRS and CDR2 YFSETQ. The V segment lost 2 bases and the J segment 0 bases; nucleotides outside the gene matches: 11. CDR3 length: 17 residues. The full variable domain, with the rest looked up from reference TRBV5-1 and TRBJ2-7, is KAGVTQTPRYLIKTRGQQVTLSCSPISGHRSVSWYQQTPGQGLQFLFEYFSETQRNKGNFPGRFSGRQFSNSRSEMNVSTLELGDSALYLCASSLHLSGASSYEQYFGPGTRLTVT.

The chain couples TRBV6-6 to TRBJ1-5; D call uncertain. Trimming took off 0 bases at V and 5 bases at J, with 5 bases between the two ends. This CDR3 has 13 residues. The germline CDR1 and CDR2 sequences are MNHNY and SVGAGI (reference sequence). CDR3 in amino acids: CASSYSIDQPQHF. The CDR3 nucleotides are TGTGCCAGCAGTTACTCGATCGATCAGCCCCAGCATTTT.

CDR3 DNA sequence: TGTGCCAGCTCCTTGGGACTAGCAGGCTCCTACGAGCAGTACTTC. It codes for CASSLGLAGSYEQYF. This rearrangement joins TRBV18 to TRBJ2-7; 9 nucleotides match TRBD2. The CDR3 is 15 residues long. The V gene's germline CDR1 is KGHSH and CDR2 LQKENI. With 6 bases clipped from V and 0 bases from J, the junction kept 6 bases outside the gene matches.

CDR3 bases: TGTGCCAGCAGCTTAGGGCAACAGGGGATGCAGTACTTC. This encodes CASSLGQQGMQYF. The chain is built from TRBV11-2 and TRBJ2-7, with 7 bases identical to TRBD1. The CDR3 consists of 13 residues. J was trimmed by 9 bases and V by 1 base; bases with no gene match: 6. Looked up from germline, CDR1 is SGHAT and CDR2 is FQNNGV.

This chain uses TRBV21-1 with TRBJ1-1. TRBV21-1 is a recognized pseudogene. This CDR3 comprises 14 residues. As DNA, the CDR3 is TGTGCCAGCAGCGCCTCAAATGAGAACACTGAAGCTTTCTTT. The encoded protein is CASSASNENTEAFF.

The chain has TRBV7-2 and TRBJ2-6; no definite D call. The CDR3 spans 17 residues. Deletions cut 5 bases from V and 3 bases from J, with 17 bases between. CDR1 is SGHTA and CDR2 is FQGNSA in the germline V gene. For the CDR3, the DNA is TGTGCCAGCAGCCCCTCCGTTCGAGGTGGTGGGGCCAACGTCCTGACTTTC. As protein: CASSPSVRGGGANVLTF.

The chain couples TRBV28 to TRBJ1-1; D call uncertain. Germline values: CDR1 MDHEN, CDR2 SYDVKM. The V end was cut by 5 bases, the J end by 0 bases, with 22 bases between. The CDR3 runs to 18 residues. The CDR3 is CASSLLYNRATVNTEAFF. CDR3 coding DNA: TGTGCCAGCAGTCTACTTTATAATCGGGCGACGGTGAACACTGAAGCTTTCTTT.

This clone was observed once. CDR3 protein: CASNFPGKIDTQYF. The CDR3 bases are TGTGCCAGCAACTTTCCCGGGAAAATCGATACGCAGTATTTT. The chain combines TRBV7-2 with TRBJ2-3; TRBD2 is a possible D gene (5 bases). Trimming pared 7 bases from V and 6 bases from J, leaving 17 bases between. CDR3 length equals 14 residues. CDR1 and CDR2 from the germline V gene are SGHTA and FQGNSA.

The V gene is TRBV10-3, the J gene TRBJ2-7; TRBD1 aligns across 10 bases. This CDR3 is 15 amino acids long. Germline CDR1 reads ENHRY; CDR2 reads SYGVKD. The V and J ends lost 10 bases and 2 bases, in that order; junction bases with no gene match: 11. CDR3 sequence reads: CASLSTGGAAYEQYF. CDR3 in DNA: TGTGCCAGCTTATCGACAGGGGGCGCCGCCTACGAGCAGTACTTC.

The V call is TRBV5-1, the J call TRBJ2-7, with D possibly being TRBD2 (7 bases). Trimming stripped 0 bases from V and 3 bases from J, with 13 bases between. Germline assignment: CDR1 SGHRS and CDR2 YFSETQ. There are 15 residues in the CDR3. The CDR3: CASSLGPGGSYEQYF. The CDR3 DNA reads TGCGCCAGCAGCTTGGGTCCGGGGGGCAGCTACGAGCAGTACTTC.

V gene TRBV18 combines with J gene TRBJ2-7; D is uncertain. Germline loops: CDR1 KGHSH, CDR2 LQKENI. Trimming removed 3 bases at V and 6 bases at J, with 9 bases between. The CDR3 sequence is 12 residues long. In DNA, the CDR3 is TGTGCCAGCTCACCCTCTGGGGTCGAGCAGTACTTC. It specifies CASSPSGVEQYF.

The chain is built from TRBV24-1 and TRBJ2-1, with D unclear. V was shortened by 5 bases and J by 5 bases, with 6 bases between the two germline ends. The CDR3 spans 12 residues. In germline, CDR1 is KGHDR, CDR2 SFDVKD. The CDR3 sequence: CATSVGDNEQFF. The CDR3 nucleotides are TGTGCCACCAGTGTTGGCGACAATGAGCAGTTCTTC.